These 20 T cell receptor beta chains came from one sample sequenced in a study of T cells in Graves' hyperthyroidism and ophthalmopathy. Amplification targeted TCR beta CDR3 regions from RNA transcripts. The HTBI primer set served for first-round RT-PCR of the TCR CDR3. Via MiXCR, TCRdb re-called the multiplex PCR reads, giving one row per CDR3 protein. Here the sample spans 600,000 or so distinct CDR3 sequences, around 16% being singletons. Sequencing used blood. The receptor set was obtained from a woman in her thirties with Graves' hyperthyroidism.

Comments on this clonotype: Sequence at one end of the junction differs from germline and may be a read error. The chain recombines TRBV15 with TRBJ2-5; D is unclear. CDR1 and CDR2 (germline): LNHNV, YYDKDF (reference sequence). The CDR3 contains 13 residues. The CDR3: CATNRTGIETQYF. The CDR3 region has the DNA TGTGCCACCAACAGAACCGGTATTGAGACTCAGTACTTC.

A remark on this clonotype: One base away lies a much larger clone, so this may be a sequencing read error. The chain is built from TRBV28 and TRBJ1-1, with D possibly being TRBD1 (6 bases). The CDR3 loop spans 16 amino acids. In germline, CDR1 is MDHEN, CDR2 SYDVKM. V gave up 5 bases and J gave up 1 base, with 17 bases separating them. The CDR3 spells CASSHKAGAKNTEAFF. DNA for the CDR3: TGTGCCAGCAGTCACAAGGCAGGGGCTAAGAACACTGAAGCTTTCTTT.

This clonotype has ten or more counts. The chain couples TRBV2 to TRBJ2-1, with 10 positions matching TRBD1. Trimming took 6 bases from V and 5 from J; bases not matched to a gene: 4. Germline lookup yields CDR1 SNHLY and CDR2 FYNNEI. This CDR3 has 14 amino acids. The CDR3 loop reads CASRETGGHNEQFF. CDR3 in DNA: TGTGCCAGCAGAGAGACAGGGGGCCACAATGAGCAGTTCTTC. Based on the CDR3 plus reference TRBV2 and TRBJ2-1, the full variable domain is EPEVTQTPSHQVTQMGQEVILRCVPISNHLYFYWYRQILGQKVEFLVSFYNNEISEKSEIFDDQFSVERPDGSNFTLKIRSTKLEDSAMYFCASRETGGHNEQFFGPGTRLTVL.

This chain uses TRBV20-1 with TRBJ2-1, with a weak D call TRBD2 (6 bases). The ends were cut back, 6 bases at V and 9 bases at J, with 15 bases in the middle. From germline, CDR1 is DFQATT and CDR2 SNEGSKA (reference sequence). The CDR3 totals 12 residues. CDR3 residues: CSAFPTRTEQFF. DNA for the CDR3: TGCAGTGCCTTCCCGACTAGGACTGAGCAGTTCTTC.

This clonotype appeared many times. This chain joins TRBV7-9 and TRBJ2-3, with a possible D match to TRBD2 (6 bases). The germline V gene encodes CDR1 SEHNR and CDR2 FQNEAQ (reference sequence). The CDR3 spans 13 residues. V lost 6 bases and J 2 bases, leaving 9 bases between the germline ends. The CDR3, as DNA: TGTGCCAGCAGGAGCGGGCTCACAGATACGCAGTATTTT. Translated, it gives CASRSGLTDTQYF.

The V call is TRBV5-1, the J call TRBJ2-1, with D perhaps TRBD2 (5 bases). V lost 0 bases and J 7 bases, leaving 14 bases between the germline ends. The CDR3 runs 15 residues. The V gene's germline CDR1 is SGHRS and CDR2 YFSETQ. The CDR3 coding sequence is TGCGCCAGCAGCTTGGCCGGGGTAGCGCTAAATGAGCAGTTCTTC. As protein: CASSLAGVALNEQFF.

In its sample, this clonotype was seen a few times. The V gene is TRBV10-3, the J gene TRBJ2-7, with 14 bases identical to TRBD2. V shed 6 bases and J 5 bases; nucleotides not matched to a gene: 9. The CDR3 sequence is 16 residues long. CDR1 ENHRY and CDR2 SYGVKD come from the germline V gene. CDR3 DNA sequence: TGTGCCATCAGCCTAGGAGGACTAGCGGGAGGTAACGAGCAGTACTTC. This codes for CAISLGGLAGGNEQYF.

The chain uses TRBV4-2 and TRBJ2-1, with no clear D. CDR1 and CDR2 (germline): LGHNA, YNFKEQ. V dropped 4 bases and J dropped 0 bases, with 7 bases sitting between them. The CDR3 extends over 14 amino acids. The CDR3 coding sequence is TGTGCCAGCAGCCCACATTACTCCTACAATGAGCAGTTCTTC. The encoded protein is CASSPHYSYNEQFF.

This clonotype was recorded many times. The chain recombines TRBV15 with TRBJ2-4, with D possibly matching TRBD1 (6 bases). CDR3 length equals 12 residues. The V gene's germline CDR1 is LNHNV and CDR2 YYDKDF (reference sequence). Deletions cut 0 bases from V and 13 bases from J, with 10 bases between. The CDR3 DNA sequence: TGTGCCACCAGCAGAGAAGAGGGGGTACAGTACTTC. This gives the protein CATSREEGVQYF.

This clonotype was detected many times. The genes are TRBV7-8 and TRBJ2-5, with 7 bases lining up with TRBD2. J lost 5 bases, V lost 1 base, and 13 bases had no gene match. The CDR3 length is 17 residues. Germline lookup yields CDR1 SGHVS and CDR2 FQNEAQ. The CDR3 here is CASSLVLKGRGEETQYF. The CDR3 DNA reads TGTGCCAGCAGCTTAGTCTTGAAGGGGAGGGGTGAGGAGACCCAGTACTTC.

This clonotype has a count of ten or more. As DNA, the CDR3 is TGTGCCAGCAGCCCGGGGACAGGGTTGCAGACCCAGTACTTC. It specifies CASSPGTGLQTQYF. The chain recombines TRBV7-2 with TRBJ2-5; 9 bases align to TRBD1. V was pared by 5 bases and J by 6 bases, with 7 bases of the junction left unmatched. The germline CDR1 and CDR2 sequences are SGHTA and FQGNSA. There are 14 residues in the CDR3.

This clonotype has a count of ten or more. The chain recombines TRBV6-1 with TRBJ2-3; no clear D. The CDR3 is 13 amino acids. V was clipped by 2 bases and J by 3 bases, with 6 bases between them. CDR1 is MNHNS, CDR2 SASEGT, per germline. The CDR3 DNA reads as TGTGCCAGCAGTGAATTAATGACAGATACGCAGTATTTT. It translates to CASSELMTDTQYF.

This clonotype was counted a few times. The CDR3 bases are TGTGCCAGCAGCTTGGACGGGGGAAGCTCCTACAATGAGCAGTTCTTC. Its protein is CASSLDGGSSYNEQFF. This chain links TRBV5-8 with TRBJ2-1, with D possibly being TRBD2 (6 bases). The V end was cut by 0 bases, the J end by 0 bases, with 10 bases between. The CDR3 runs to 16 residues. Germline V gene sequence: CDR1 SGHTS, CDR2 YDEGEE. The entire variable domain, with the rest obtained from reference TRBV5-8 and TRBJ2-1, is as follows: EAGVTQSPTHLIKTRGQQATLRCSPISGHTSVYWYQQALGLGLQFLLWYDEGEERNRGNFPPRFSGRQFPNYSSELNVNALELEDSALYLCASSLDGGSSYNEQFFGPGTRLTVL.

The chain is built from TRBV2 and TRBJ2-5; 11 nucleotides align to TRBD2. V dropped 10 bases and J dropped 4; count of bases not matched to a gene: 17. Germline CDR1 reads SNHLY; CDR2 reads FYNNEI. This CDR3 is 17 amino acids long. Here the CDR3 reads CATVGRLAGKRGETQYF. The CDR3 DNA reads as TGTGCCACAGTAGGCCGACTAGCGGGAAAGCGCGGAGAGACCCAGTACTTC.

This clonotype came up many times. The chain employs TRBV3-1 and TRBJ2-3, with 13 bases matching TRBD2. The junction had 10 bases not matched to a gene; V was cut back by 2 bases and J by 2 bases. Per the germline V gene, CDR1 is LGHDT and CDR2 is YNNKEL (reference sequence). The CDR3 contains 19 residues. The CDR3 spells CASSQNVGLAGENTDTQYF. The CDR3 DNA reads as TGTGCCAGCAGCCAAAACGTTGGACTAGCGGGAGAAAACACAGATACGCAGTATTTT.

The table lists this clonotype with many counts. This chain uses TRBV28 with TRBJ2-3, with 9 bases that match TRBD2. The CDR3 is 16 residues long. V was clipped by 2 bases and J by 1 base; unmatched bases: 4. The V gene's germline CDR1 is MDHEN and CDR2 SYDVKM. CDR3 amino acids: CASSLTGGRGTDTQYF. The CDR3 bases are TGTGCCAGCAGTTTAACAGGCGGGAGGGGCACAGATACGCAGTATTTT.

V gene TRBV6-2 or TRBV6-3 combines with J gene TRBJ2-1; 7 positions agree with TRBD2. The germline gives CDR1 MNHEY, CDR2 SVGEGT. The trim removed 6 bases at V and 7 bases at J, leaving 12 bases unmatched. CDR3 size: 15 residues. The CDR3: CASSTGLVSWNEQFF. The CDR3, as DNA: TGTGCCAGCAGCACCGGACTAGTTTCGTGGAATGAGCAGTTCTTC.

This clonotype was counted only a few times. The junction departs from the called germline gene at one end, perhaps through a read error. The rearrangement links TRBV11-2 to TRBJ2-1; D not resolved. Germline V CDR1 and CDR2: SGHAT, FQNNGV. The CDR3 extends over 16 amino acids. The CDR3 DNA is TGCGCCAGCAGCCAAGATGGCGCTAGTGACTACAATGAGCAGTTCTTC. It encodes CASSQDGASDYNEQFF.

This clonotype was counted many times. The genes are TRBV20-1 and TRBJ2-5; TRBD1 agrees at 8 bases. Germline trimming cut 6 bases from V and 1 base from J; bases unmatched to any gene: 19. The CDR3 runs to 18 residues. The germline CDR1 and CDR2 sequences are DFQATT and SNEGSKA (reference sequence). CDR3 loop: CSAAGGQGAFGFQETQYF. CDR3 in DNA: TGCAGTGCCGCAGGGGGGCAGGGGGCCTTTGGGTTCCAAGAGACCCAGTACTTC.

V usage is TRBV4-1 and J usage is TRBJ2-7; 9 nucleotides match TRBD2. The CDR3 runs to 17 residues. Losses at the gene ends were 0 bases for V and 2 bases for J; bases not matched to a gene: 8. In germline, CDR1 is MGHRA, CDR2 YSYEKL. The CDR3 sequence: CASSQDNPSGTAYEQYF. The CDR3 bases are TGCGCCAGCAGCCAAGATAATCCTAGCGGGACAGCCTACGAGCAGTACTTC.